The rows below give T cell receptor beta chains drawn from one sample of a study of radiotherapy plus CTLA-4 blockade in lung cancer. Sequenced by immunoSEQ multiplex PCR; TCRdb stores in-frame clones only, minus some. Among about 31,000 clones, about 78% were seen once, and the ten largest hold 7.5% to 8%. Here the sequenced sample was peripheral blood, taken from a patient treated with radiotherapy plus ipilimumab. Receptors were obtained from a human donor with non-small cell lung cancer who had stable disease on radiotherapy plus ipilimumab. Each CDR3 is given with its conserved first and last residue. D genes are given only for firm matches. Clone size appears in some rows only: once, few, many, or a class for an expanded clone.

D gene: -; clone size: -; V gene: TRBV7-9; J gene: TRBJ1-2; CDR3 protein: CASSQRTTTYFNYGYTF; CDR3 DNA: TGTGCCAGCAGCCAGAGGACAACCACCTACTTTAACTATGGCTACACCTTC
D gene: -; clone size: -; V gene: TRBV5-1; J gene: TRBJ2-5; CDR3 protein: CASSFRATQETQYF; CDR3 DNA: TGCGCCAGCAGCTTCCGGGCTACTCAAGAGACCCAGTACTTC
D gene: -; clone size: -; V gene: TRBV9; J gene: TRBJ2-6; CDR3 protein: CASSVGGAGANVLTF; CDR3 DNA: TGTGCCAGCAGCGTAGGGGGCGCTGGGGCCAACGTCCTGACTTTC
D gene: -; clone size: -; V gene: TRBV5-6; J gene: TRBJ1-6; CDR3 protein: CASSLPLLKSNSPLHF; CDR3 DNA: TGTGCCAGCAGCCTACCCCTATTAAAATCTAATTCACCCCTCCACTTT
D gene: -; clone size: few; V gene: TRBV7-9; J gene: TRBJ1-1; CDR3 protein: CASSPLFKNTEAFF; CDR3 DNA: TGTGCCAGCAGCCCCCTATTCAAGAACACTGAAGCTTTCTTT
D gene: TRBD1; clone size: -; V gene: TRBV11-2; J gene: TRBJ1-2; CDR3 protein: CASSPGRDRDRYGYTF; CDR3 DNA: TGTGCCAGCAGCCCCGGGCGGGACAGGGATCGGTATGGCTACACCTTC
D gene: TRBD1; clone size: -; V gene: TRBV4-3; J gene: TRBJ1-1; CDR3 protein: CASSQDYGGGAWRTEAFF; CDR3 DNA: TGCGCCAGCAGCCAAGATTATGGAGGGGGCGCGTGGCGCACTGAAGCTTTCTTT
D gene: -; clone size: -; V gene: TRBV25-1; J gene: TRBJ1-3; CDR3 protein: CASSGPGHLRGNTIYF; CDR3 DNA: TGTGCCAGCAGTGGACCGGGACATCTTAGAGGAAACACCATATATTTT
D gene: TRBD1; clone size: -; V gene: TRBV6-6; J gene: TRBJ1-2; CDR3 protein: CASRSDRQGYTF; CDR3 DNA: TGTGCCAGCAGATCGGACAGGCAGGGCTACACCTTC
D gene: -; clone size: once; V gene: TRBV9; J gene: TRBJ1-2; CDR3 protein: CASSVSPGRGYGYTF; CDR3 DNA: TGTGCCAGCAGCGTATCTCCGGGGCGGGGATATGGCTACACCTTC
D gene: -; clone size: -; V gene: TRBV7-6; J gene: TRBJ2-2; CDR3 protein: CASHPQTGELFF; CDR3 DNA: TGTGCCAGCCACCCGCAGACCGGGGAGCTGTTTTTT
D gene: TRBD1; clone size: -; V gene: TRBV5-4; J gene: TRBJ1-1; CDR3 protein: CASSTQGAQGNTEAFF; CDR3 DNA: TGTGCCAGCAGCACTCAGGGGGCGCAGGGGAACACTGAAGCTTTCTTT
D gene: -; clone size: once; V gene: TRBV10-1; J gene: TRBJ2-1; CDR3 protein: CATKGRPCSYNEQFF; CDR3 DNA: TGCGCCACCAAGGGGCGGCCCTGCTCCTACAATGAGCAGTTCTTC
D gene: -; clone size: -; V gene: TRBV5-4; J gene: TRBJ1-1; CDR3 protein: CASSLGAGRNTEAFF; CDR3 DNA: TGTGCCAGCAGCTTGGGGGCCGGCCGAAACACTGAAGCTTTCTTT
D gene: -; clone size: -; V gene: TRBV4-3; J gene: TRBJ1-1; CDR3 protein: CASSQDRGGTEAFF; CDR3 DNA: TGCGCCAGCAGCCAAGATAGGGGCGGCACTGAAGCTTTCTTT
D gene: -; clone size: -; V gene: TRBV12-5; J gene: TRBJ2-7; CDR3 protein: CASGSNRLSAYEQYF; CDR3 DNA: TGTGCTAGTGGTTCGAACCGGCTCTCCGCCTACGAGCAGTACTTC
D gene: -; clone size: -; V gene: TRBV4-1; J gene: TRBJ1-5; CDR3 protein: CASRLTETVNSNQPQHF; CDR3 DNA: TGCGCCAGCAGACTCACCGAAACAGTTAATAGCAATCAGCCCCAGCATTTT
D gene: -; clone size: -; V gene: TRBV11-2; J gene: TRBJ1-6; CDR3 protein: CASSGQRAGSPLHF; CDR3 DNA: TGTGCCAGCAGCGGTCAGCGGGCAGGTTCACCCCTCCACTTT
D gene: -; clone size: -; V gene: TRBV9; J gene: TRBJ2-5; CDR3 protein: CASSVAGKETQYF; CDR3 DNA: TGTGCCAGCAGCGTAGCCGGAAAAGAGACCCAGTACTTC
D gene: -; clone size: -; V gene: TRBV2; J gene: TRBJ1-1; CDR3 protein: CASSEQVMNTEAFF; CDR3 DNA: TGTGCCAGCAGTGAGCAGGTCATGAACACTGAAGCTTTCTTT
D gene: TRBD1; clone size: few; V gene: TRBV13; J gene: TRBJ2-7; CDR3 protein: CASSLGRGQMIEQYF; CDR3 DNA: TGTGCCAGCAGCTTAGGCAGGGGGCAAATGATCGAGCAGTACTTC
D gene: -; clone size: -; V gene: TRBV6-4; J gene: TRBJ2-1; CDR3 protein: CASSHGAGGNNEQFF; CDR3 DNA: TGTGCCAGCAGCCACGGGGCAGGGGGGAACAATGAGCAGTTCTTC
D gene: TRBD2; clone size: -; V gene: TRBV4-2; J gene: TRBJ2-3; CDR3 protein: CASSQGTSGGADTQYF; CDR3 DNA: TGTGCCAGCAGCCAAGGGACTAGCGGGGGGGCAGATACGCAGTATTTT
D gene: TRBD1; clone size: -; V gene: TRBV6-5; J gene: TRBJ2-2; CDR3 protein: CASSSGTGTNTGELFF; CDR3 DNA: TGTGCCAGCAGTTCCGGGACAGGGACAAACACCGGGGAGCTGTTTTTT
D gene: -; clone size: -; V gene: TRBV6-5; J gene: TRBJ1-1; CDR3 protein: CASSFGGQQAFF; CDR3 DNA: TGTGCCAGCAGTTTCGGGGGTCAGCAAGCTTTCTTT
D gene: -; clone size: -; V gene: TRBV10-1; J gene: TRBJ2-2; CDR3 protein: CASSFSAGTNTGELFF; CDR3 DNA: TGCGCCAGCAGTTTCTCAGCAGGAACGAACACCGGGGAGCTGTTTTTT
D gene: -; clone size: -; V gene: TRBV5-1; J gene: TRBJ2-5; CDR3 protein: CASSLEGDTQYF; CDR3 DNA: TGCGCCAGCAGCTTGGAGGGGGACACCCAGTACTTC
D gene: -; clone size: -; V gene: TRBV21-1; J gene: TRBJ1-1; CDR3 protein: CASSSTTGTGGLVGTEAFF; CDR3 DNA: TGTGCCAGCAGCTCGACGACGGGGACAGGGGGCCTTGTAGGTACTGAAGCTTTCTTT
D gene: -; clone size: -; V gene: TRBV4-3; J gene: TRBJ1-5; CDR3 protein: CASSQEAEPRGNQPQHF; CDR3 DNA: TGCGCCAGCAGCCAAGAGGCGGAACCCAGAGGCAATCAGCCCCAGCATTTT
D gene: -; clone size: -; V gene: TRBV11-1; J gene: TRBJ1-4; CDR3 protein: CASTSLGFCEKLFF; CDR3 DNA: TGTGCCAGCACCTCCCTCGGATTTTGTGAAAAACTGTTTTTT
D gene: -; clone size: -; V gene: TRBV4-3; J gene: TRBJ1-5; CDR3 protein: CASSQGESQPQHF; CDR3 DNA: TGCGCCAGCAGCCAAGGGGAAAGCCAGCCCCAGCATTTT
D gene: -; clone size: -; V gene: TRBV2; J gene: TRBJ1-1; CDR3 protein: CASSGGLNTEAFF; CDR3 DNA: TGTGCCAGCAGCGGAGGGTTGAACACTGAAGCTTTCTTT
D gene: -; clone size: -; V gene: TRBV27; J gene: TRBJ1-6; CDR3 protein: CASSPSRNNSPLHF; CDR3 DNA: TGTGCCAGCAGTCCGAGCCGAAATAATTCACCCCTCCACTTT
D gene: TRBD1; clone size: -; V gene: TRBV5-1; J gene: TRBJ1-1; CDR3 protein: CASSLVATFGQGRITEAFF; CDR3 DNA: TGCGCCAGCAGCTTGGTGGCGACGTTCGGACAGGGGCGGATCACTGAAGCTTTCTTT
D gene: TRBD1; clone size: -; V gene: TRBV6-5; J gene: TRBJ1-1; CDR3 protein: CASSYGTGSHTEAFF; CDR3 DNA: TGTGCCAGCAGTTACGGGACAGGGAGTCACACTGAAGCTTTCTTT
D gene: -; clone size: -; V gene: TRBV6-6; J gene: TRBJ1-2; CDR3 protein: CATRLSSLGYTF; CDR3 DNA: TGTGCCACCAGGTTAAGTTCATTAGGCTACACCTTC
D gene: TRBD2; clone size: few; V gene: TRBV11-2; J gene: TRBJ2-3; CDR3 protein: CASRYLRGRRTDTQYF; CDR3 DNA: TGTGCCAGCAGGTATCTGCGGGGGAGACGCACAGATACGCAGTATTTT
D gene: -; clone size: -; V gene: TRBV25-1; J gene: TRBJ1-6; CDR3 protein: CASSESQGYYNSPLHF; CDR3 DNA: TGTGCCAGCAGTGAATCTCAGGGCTACTATAATTCACCCCTCCACTTT
D gene: TRBD2; clone size: -; V gene: TRBV5-1; J gene: TRBJ2-5; CDR3 protein: CASSLALAGVLQETQYF; CDR3 DNA: TGCGCCAGCAGCTTGGCACTAGCGGGGGTGCTCCAAGAGACCCAGTACTTC